This TCR beta chain is from a study of cytomegalovirus exposure and HLA in healthy donors. Whole-study findings and limits: The study flagged 150 to 200 TCR beta chains as cytomegalovirus-associated.

Use of 60 Vbeta and 13 Jbeta primers characterized the PCR. Clones were sequenced by immunoSEQ multiplex PCR, and TCRdb holds only the in-frame ones, with some missing. The sample has approximately 160,000 clones, about 77% seen once; the top ten hold approximately 2.9%. V lost 7 bases and J lost 4; bases outside the gene matches: 3. The CDR3 is 12 amino acids. The germline CDR1 and CDR2 sequences are MDHEN and SYDVKM. Points on this clone: Its antigen remains unknown.

This chain uses TRBV28 with TRBJ1-1, with TRBD1 identical over 7 bases. This TCR was sampled from a middle-aged woman in good health and CMV-seropositive. The source material was PBMCs. CDR3 in DNA: TGTGCCAGCAAACAGGGGTTCACTGAAGCTTTCTTT. It codes for CASKQGFTEAFF. Together with reference TRBV28 and TRBJ1-1, the CDR3 gives the full variable domain: DVKVTQSSRYLVKRTGEKVFLECVQDMDHENMFWYRQDPGLGLRLIYFSYDVKMKEKGDIPEGYSVSREKKERFSLILESASTNQTSMYLCASKQGFTEAFFGQGTRLTVV.